These T cell receptor beta chains were read from a single sample in a study of T cells after yellow fever vaccination. TCRdb passed the 5' RACE reads through MiXCR, listing each CDR3 protein once. The sample shows roughly 330,000 distinct CDR3 sequences, around 7.3% of them seen only once. Sequenced material: PBMCs, taken around 45 days after the first yellow fever vaccination. These TCRs come from a young man who received the YFV17D yellow fever vaccine. Each CDR3 is given with its conserved first and last residue. D genes are given only for firm matches. Clone sizes are given selectively: once, few, many, or a class where the clone is expanded.

J: TRBJ2-5; D: -; length: 13; V: TRBV18; size: few; DNA: TGTGCCAGCTCACCCCGGGCAGAAGAGACCCAGTACTTC; CDR3: CASSPRAEETQYF
J: TRBJ2-6; D: TRBD2; length: 16; V: TRBV4-2; size: few; DNA: TGTGCCAGCAGCCAAGAGGGGGGGTCTGGGGCCAACGTCCTGACTTTC; CDR3: CASSQEGGSGANVLTF
J: TRBJ1-2; D: TRBD1; length: 16; V: TRBV5-5; size: few; DNA: TGTGCCAGCCTCCTTGGTCTAGGGACAGGGGCCTATGGCTACACCTTC; CDR3: CASLLGLGTGAYGYTF
J: TRBJ2-2; D: -; length: 16; V: TRBV7-2; size: -; DNA: TGTGCCAGCAGCTTAACCTACAGATCGAACACCGGGGAGCTGTTTTTT; CDR3: CASSLTYRSNTGELFF
J: TRBJ1-2; D: -; length: 13; V: TRBV6-2/TRBV6-3; size: few; DNA: TGTGCCAGCAGCAAACAGGGTCCCTATGGCTACACCTTC; CDR3: CASSKQGPYGYTF
J: TRBJ2-2; D: TRBD1; length: 14; V: TRBV28; size: few; DNA: TGTGCCAGCAGAACACAGGGGGCGTCCGGGGAGCTGTTTTTT; CDR3: CASRTQGASGELFF
J: TRBJ2-1; D: TRBD2; length: 13; V: TRBV7-3; size: -; DNA: TGTGCCAGCAGCCCCCGGACTAGCTCCGAGCAGTTCTTC; CDR3: CASSPRTSSEQFF
J: TRBJ2-1; D: -; length: 13; V: TRBV2; size: -; DNA: TGTGCCAGCAGTGAAGCTGGGTCAAATGAGCAGTTCTTC; CDR3: CASSEAGSNEQFF
J: TRBJ1-2; D: -; length: 13; V: TRBV12-3/TRBV12-4; size: many; DNA: TGTGCCAGCAACCGGGACCGAGGATATGGCTACACCTTC; CDR3: CASNRDRGYGYTF
J: TRBJ2-1; D: TRBD1; length: 14; V: TRBV7-9; size: -; DNA: TGTGCCAGCAGGACAGGGGGCGCGTCCAATGAGCAGTTCTTC; CDR3: CASRTGGASNEQFF
J: TRBJ1-1; D: -; length: 14; V: TRBV5-1; size: -; DNA: TGCGCCGGCAGCTTGGCGGGAGCCGGAGATGAAGCTTTCTTT; CDR3: CAGSLAGAGDEAFF